The 26 T cell receptor beta chains reported below all come from one sample, sequenced in a study of T cell responses to AZD1222 COVID-19 vaccine. Assay used: immunoSEQ multiplex PCR; TCRdb lists only in-frame clones, some missing. This sample yields 100,000 to 150,000 clones, of which 88% are seen a single time; 4% to 4.5% belongs to the top ten. The specimen was peripheral blood, collected on day 0 of AZD1222 vaccination. The receptors derive from an adult in good health.

This chain joins TRBV7-3 and TRBJ2-1; D ambiguous. V lost 1 base and J lost 5, with 6 bases in between. The germline CDR1 and CDR2 sequences are SGHTA and FQGTGA. There are 13 residues in the CDR3. CDR3 sequence reads: CASSLSRNNEQFF. CDR3 DNA sequence: TGTGCCAGCAGCTTAAGCAGGAACAATGAGCAGTTCTTC.

This chain connects TRBV2 to TRBJ1-6; unclear D gene. Trimming cost V 1 base and J 0 bases, with 7 bases left between them. Germline V gene lookup returns CDR1 SNHLY and CDR2 FYNNEI. The CDR3 length is 16 residues. The CDR3 DNA is TGTGCCAGCAGTGAAGGAGGCAGCTCCTATAATTCACCCCTCCACTTT. As protein: CASSEGGSSYNSPLHF.

The chain uses TRBV19 and TRBJ1-1; 9 nucleotides agree with TRBD1. Germline V CDR1 and CDR2: LNHDA, SQIVND (reference sequence). The CDR3 consists of 15 residues. After removal of 5 bases from V and 4 bases from J, the junction contained 8 bases not matched to a gene. The CDR3 DNA is TGTGCCAGTAGTGCCGCCACAGGGGGCGGCACTGAAGCTTTCTTT. Translated: CASSAATGGGTEAFF.

The count of this clone is one. The chain employs TRBV10-2 and TRBJ2-7; D might be TRBD1 (8 bases). Trimming stripped 8 bases from V and 7 bases from J, with 18 bases between. The germline V gene has CDR1 WSHSY and CDR2 SAAADI. This CDR3 comprises 13 residues. CDR3 nucleotides: TGCGCCAGCGTCGCCGGACAGGGACTAGAGCAGTACTTC. This translates into CASVAGQGLEQYF.

The V call is TRBV6-5, the J call TRBJ2-3; D perhaps matches TRBD2 (5 bases). The CDR3 has 12 amino acids. The ends were cut back, 10 bases at V and 0 bases at J, with 8 bases in the middle. The V gene's germline CDR1 is MNHEY and CDR2 SVGAGI. The CDR3 reads CATRTSTDTQYF. CDR3 DNA: TGTGCCACCAGGACTAGCACAGATACGCAGTATTTT.

This clone was observed a single time. The chain has TRBV14 and TRBJ2-2; D ambiguous. Germline values: CDR1 SGHDN, CDR2 FVKESK. Trimming stripped 4 bases from V and 0 bases from J, with 12 bases between. The CDR3 spans 16 residues. The CDR3 reads CASSPRSPANTGELFF. Here the CDR3 DNA reads TGTGCCAGCAGCCCAAGAAGTCCTGCGAACACCGGGGAGCTGTTTTTT.

V usage is TRBV30 and J usage is TRBJ2-5; unclear D gene. CDR1 is GTSNPN and CDR2 is SVGIG in the germline V gene (reference sequence). This CDR3 contains 11 residues. V dropped 5 bases and J dropped 1 base, with 5 bases sitting between them. CDR3: CAWGPQETQYF. For the CDR3, the DNA is TGTGCCTGGGGGCCCCAAGAGACCCAGTACTTC.

The chain links TRBV7-7 to TRBJ1-1; unclear D gene. The V gene's germline CDR1 is SSHAT and CDR2 FNYEAQ (reference sequence). CDR3 size: 15 residues. V lost 1 base and J 0 bases, leaving 9 bases between the germline ends. CDR3 region: CASSLGPTMNTEAFF. DNA of the CDR3: TGTGCCAGCAGCTTAGGTCCGACAATGAACACTGAAGCTTTCTTT.

This sequence joins TRBV3-1 (or the pseudogene TRBV3-2) and TRBJ2-4, with D uncertain. Trimming left V 1 base short and J 10 bases short, with 8 bases between. The CDR3 covers 12 residues. CDR1 and CDR2 (germline): LGHDT, YNNKEL (reference sequence). The CDR3 region is CASSQGEVIQYF. Written as DNA, the CDR3 is TGTGCCAGCAGCCAAGGTGAGGTGATTCAGTACTTC.

The CDR3 DNA sequence: TGTGCCAGCAGCGTTGAGGTCGGGGAGCTGTTTTTT. Encoded protein: CASSVEVGELFF. J is TRBJ2-2 and V is TRBV9; no clear D. V was cut by 2 bases and J by 7 bases, with 6 bases left in between. Germline-derived CDR1 and CDR2 are SGDLS and YYNGEE. This CDR3 contains 12 residues.

The chain couples TRBV20-1 to TRBJ1-1, with 8 bases that match TRBD1. CDR3 length: 11 amino acids. After removal of 3 bases from V and 11 bases from J, the junction contained 5 bases not matched to a gene. Per germline, CDR1 DFQATT and CDR2 SNEGSKA (reference sequence). CDR3 region: CSARSGTGAFF. In nucleotides, the CDR3 is TGCAGTGCTAGGTCCGGGACAGGCGCTTTCTTT.

The chain joins TRBV10-1 to TRBJ1-1; D may be TRBD1 (5 bases). Germline CDR1 WNHNN, CDR2 SYGVQD (reference sequence). There are 13 residues in the CDR3. V was pared by 0 bases and J by 6 bases, with 8 bases between. CDR3 sequence (DNA): TGCGCCAGCAGTGAGTCGACGGGGCCTGAAGCTTTCTTT. It specifies CASSESTGPEAFF.

The chain carries TRBV4-3 and TRBJ1-2; 9 nucleotides match TRBD1. CDR3 length equals 15 residues. Germline assignment: CDR1 LGHNA and CDR2 YSLEER. After removal of 3 bases from V and 2 bases from J, the junction contained 4 bases not matched to a gene. CDR3 amino acids: CASSHAGTGNYGYTF. The CDR3 DNA reads as TGCGCCAGCAGCCATGCCGGGACAGGGAACTATGGCTACACCTTC.

This clone showed up just once. The CDR3 DNA sequence: TGCGCCAGCAGCGAAGGGACGGTGGGTGAAAAACTGTTTTTT. It codes for CASSEGTVGEKLFF. The V and J genes are TRBV5-1 and TRBJ1-4; a possible D gene is TRBD1 (5 bases). The CDR3 runs to 14 residues. Trimming pared 4 bases from V and 7 bases from J, leaving 14 bases between. The V gene's germline CDR1 is SGHRS and CDR2 YFSETQ.

The chain links TRBV3-1 (or the pseudogene TRBV3-2) to TRBJ1-2; TRBD1 matches at 11 bases. The CDR3 spans 15 residues. Germline loops: CDR1 LGHDT, CDR2 YNNKEL (reference sequence). Trimming at V came to 4 bases and at J to 7 bases, leaving 8 bases not matched to a gene. The CDR3 bases are TGTGCCAGCAGCCCCACAGGACAGGGGGCGCGTGGCTACACCTTC. Its translation is CASSPTGQGARGYTF.

This chain links TRBV2 with TRBJ2-7; 7 nucleotides align to TRBD2. Trimming removed 5 bases from V and 0 bases from J; junction bases left unmatched: 4. CDR1 SNHLY and CDR2 FYNNEI come from the germline V gene. This CDR3 spans 14 amino acids. Here the CDR3 DNA reads TGTGCCAGCAGTAGGGGAGGGAACTCCTACGAGCAGTACTTC. Translating it yields CASSRGGNSYEQYF.

CDR3 protein: CASSFTFRDHTEAFF. The CDR3 DNA follows: TGCGCCAGCAGCTTCACCTTTCGGGACCACACTGAAGCTTTCTTT. The chain joins TRBV5-1 to TRBJ1-1; D is possibly TRBD1 (5 bases). The CDR3 loop spans 15 amino acids. Germline CDR1 reads SGHRS; CDR2 reads YFSETQ. Trimming took 2 bases from V and 3 from J, leaving 14 bases between them.

This clone has a single count. The chain combines TRBV3-1 (or the pseudogene TRBV3-2) with TRBJ2-7; 13 bases are shared with TRBD2. The CDR3 runs 14 residues. The V gene end was trimmed by 3 bases and the J gene end by 4 bases; junction bases not matched to a gene: 0. In germline, CDR1 is LGHDT, CDR2 YNNKEL (reference sequence). The CDR3 region is CASSQTSGRYEQYF. The CDR3 DNA reads as TGTGCCAGCAGCCAGACTAGCGGGAGGTACGAGCAGTACTTC.

The chain recombines TRBV7-9 with TRBJ1-1; the D gene is possibly TRBD1 (5 bases). The CDR3 totals 13 residues. Trimming cost V 11 bases and J 0 bases, with 13 bases left between them. Germline assignment: CDR1 SEHNR and CDR2 FQNEAQ (reference sequence). CDR3 loop: CAPGGFMNTEAFF. The CDR3 nucleotides are TGTGCCCCGGGGGGGTTCATGAACACTGAAGCTTTCTTT.

The V gene is TRBV28, the J gene TRBJ2-1; 8 nucleotides align to TRBD1. Germline CDR1 MDHEN, CDR2 SYDVKM. This CDR3 region has 15 residues. The ends lost 5 bases at V and 0 bases at J; junction bases unmatched: 3. Written as DNA, the CDR3 is TGTGCCAGCAGTCCGGACAGGGACTCCTACAATGAGCAGTTCTTC. The encoded protein is CASSPDRDSYNEQFF. Full variable domain (rest looked up from reference TRBV28 and TRBJ2-1): DVKVTQSSRYLVKRTGEKVFLECVQDMDHENMFWYRQDPGLGLRLIYFSYDVKMKEKGDIPEGYSVSREKKERFSLILESASTNQTSMYLCASSPDRDSYNEQFFGPGTRLTVL.

The chain couples TRBV19 to TRBJ1-2, with a weak D call TRBD1 (5 bases). The germline gives CDR1 LNHDA, CDR2 SQIVND (reference sequence). Trimming cost V 5 bases and J 2 bases, with 18 bases left between them. The CDR3 sequence is 16 residues long. DNA of the CDR3: TGTGCCAGTAGTCGCCTAGGCGGGGGACCCAACTATGGCTACACCTTC. Its translation is CASSRLGGGPNYGYTF.

The genes are TRBV5-1 and TRBJ1-2; 8 bases line up with TRBD1. Trimming took 6 bases from V and 8 from J; bases not matched to a gene: 9. The CDR3 runs to 13 residues. Germline V gene data show CDR1 as SGHRS and CDR2 as YFSETQ. DNA for the CDR3: TGCGCCAGCACCGTGACAGGGACAGGCGGCTACACCTTC. It yields the protein CASTVTGTGGYTF.

The chain recombines TRBV24-1 with TRBJ1-1; TRBD1 matches 10 bases. The CDR3 totals 13 residues. Germline V gives CDR1 KGHDR, CDR2 SFDVKD. The V gene end was trimmed by 4 bases and the J gene end by 10 bases; junction bases not matched to a gene: 5. The CDR3 loop reads CATSDNRDRGAFF. The CDR3 nucleotides read TGTGCCACCAGTGACAACCGGGACAGGGGAGCTTTCTTT.

This clone was picked up one time. The chain employs TRBV7-2 and TRBJ2-7; 13 nucleotides align to TRBD2. This CDR3 is built from 15 residues. V shed 5 bases and J 2 bases; nucleotides not matched to a gene: 3. Germline-derived CDR1 and CDR2 are SGHTA and FQGNSA. The CDR3 DNA reads TGTGCCAGCAGCGTGACTAGCGGGGGGACCTACGAGCAGTACTTC. It yields the protein CASSVTSGGTYEQYF.

The rearrangement uses TRBV4-3 and TRBJ1-2, with D possibly TRBD1 on 5 matching bases. The V end was cut by 0 bases, the J end by 3 bases, with 14 bases between. This CDR3 is 16 amino acids long. The V gene's germline CDR1 is LGHNA and CDR2 YSLEER. The CDR3 loop reads CASSQDGGGGYYGYTF. The CDR3 DNA reads as TGCGCCAGCAGCCAAGATGGGGGAGGAGGATACTATGGCTACACCTTC.

This chain joins TRBV5-6 and TRBJ1-6, with TRBD1 matching over 7 bases. The germline CDR1 and CDR2 sequences are SGHDT and YYEEEE. This CDR3 is 18 amino acids long. The trim removed 2 bases at V and 4 bases at J, leaving 12 bases unmatched. CDR3 DNA sequence: TGTGCCAGCAGCTTTTCGACAGGGACGGTGCGGTATAATTCACCCCTCCACTTT. Amino acids: CASSFSTGTVRYNSPLHF.